The 21 T cell receptor beta chains below all came from one sample that was sequenced in a study of PD-L1 blockade in urothelial cancer. TCRdb's copy holds only in-frame clones and misses some; the assay was immunoSEQ multiplex PCR. The data contain about 80,000 clones, roughly nine tenths of them singletons. Material: PBMCs, obtained around atezolizumab (anti-PD-L1) treatment. The receptors shown here come from a woman in her 70s with urothelial cancer.

The CDR3 region is CASSFGLAASYEQYF. DNA of the CDR3: TGCGCCAGCAGCTTCGGGCTAGCGGCCTCCTACGAGCAGTACTTC. The V gene is TRBV5-1, the J gene TRBJ2-7; 7 bases match TRBD2. Per germline, CDR1 SGHRS and CDR2 YFSETQ. The CDR3 length is 15 residues. V lost 2 bases to trimming and J lost 0 bases; unmatched junction nucleotides: 5.

CDR3 amino acids: CASSLIAGSTDTQYF. CDR3 DNA sequence: TGTGCCAGTAGTCTAATAGCGGGATCCACAGATACGCAGTATTTT. This chain joins TRBV19 and TRBJ2-3; TRBD2 agrees at 8 bases. Germline V gene data show CDR1 as LNHDA and CDR2 as SQIVND (reference sequence). J gave up 2 bases and V 5 bases, and 6 bases lay outside the gene matches. The CDR3 spans 15 residues.

This clone was seen only a few times. V is TRBV5-4 and J is TRBJ2-5; possible D gene TRBD1, 7 bases. Germline V CDR1 and CDR2: SGHNT, YYREEE (reference sequence). Trimming stripped 1 base from V and 5 bases from J, with 15 bases between. This CDR3 region has 15 residues. Here the CDR3 DNA reads TGTGCCAGCAGCTTGCAGGGAGGCAGGGGGGAGACCCAGTACTTC. It translates to CASSLQGGRGETQYF.

The rearrangement links TRBV5-1 to TRBJ1-1; 9 positions match TRBD1. After removal of 0 bases from V and 4 bases from J, the junction contained 4 bases not matched to a gene. Germline CDR1 and CDR2: SGHRS and YFSETQ. The CDR3 spans 15 residues. In DNA, the CDR3 is TGCGCCAGCAGCTTGGGACAGGGGGAAGGCACTGAAGCTTTCTTT. Protein sequence: CASSLGQGEGTEAFF.

This clone showed up just once. The J gene is TRBJ1-1, the V gene TRBV19; no clear D gene. CDR3 length: 14 residues. V gave up 6 bases and J gave up 4 bases, with 15 bases separating them. Germline V lookup: CDR1 LNHDA, CDR2 SQIVND (reference sequence). CDR3 coding DNA: TGTGCCAGTAGACCAACCCCCACCGGCACTGAAGCTTTCTTT. Protein: CASRPTPTGTEAFF.

The gene calls are TRBV10-1 and TRBJ2-7; 9 nucleotides line up with TRBD2. CDR1 is WNHNN, CDR2 SYGVQD, per germline (reference sequence). The CDR3 is made up of 16 amino acids. V lost 1 base to trimming and J lost 2 bases; unmatched junction nucleotides: 6. The CDR3 reads CASSEYNSGRPYEQYF. The CDR3 DNA reads TGCGCCAGCAGTGAGTACAACAGCGGGAGGCCCTACGAGCAGTACTTC.

In nucleotides, the CDR3 is TGTGCCATCAGTGAGTCGTGGGGACTAGCGGGGACCTACGAGCAGTACTTC. As protein: CAISESWGLAGTYEQYF. The rearrangement joins TRBV10-3 to TRBJ2-7, with TRBD2 matching 13 bases. Per germline, CDR1 ENHRY and CDR2 SYGVKD. CDR3 size: 17 residues. The ends lost 0 bases at V and 2 bases at J; junction bases unmatched: 4.

The chain links TRBV19 to TRBJ2-3; D is unclear. The CDR3 is 14 residues long. Deletions cut 5 bases from V and 0 bases from J, with 9 bases between. Germline CDR1 is LNHDA and CDR2 is SQIVND (reference sequence). The CDR3 nucleotides are TGTGCCAGTAGTGACGGAGTCAGCACAGATACGCAGTATTTT. Protein product: CASSDGVSTDTQYF.

This chain uses TRBV7-2 with TRBJ1-2, with 10 bases identical to TRBD1. V trimming: 6 bases; J trimming: 3 bases; junction bases outside the gene matches: 10. Looked up from germline, CDR1 is SGHTA and CDR2 is FQGNSA. This CDR3 spans 16 amino acids. CDR3 nucleotide sequence: TGTGCCAGCAGACCCATGACAGGGGGCATCCACTATGGCTACACCTTC. It is translated as CASRPMTGGIHYGYTF.

The CDR3 sequence: CASSIYLRGTYNEQFF. The CDR3 bases are TGCGCCAGCAGCATCTACCTTCGGGGGACCTACAATGAGCAGTTCTTC. The chain is built from TRBV5-1 and TRBJ2-1; perhaps TRBD2 as D (6 bases). The CDR3 sequence is 16 residues long. The V end was cut by 4 bases, the J end by 2 bases, with 16 bases between. CDR1 is SGHRS, CDR2 YFSETQ, per germline.

The rearrangement uses TRBV6-1 and TRBJ2-7; 11 nucleotides agree with TRBD1. The J segment lost 4 bases and the V segment lost 7 bases, leaving 9 bases of the junction unmatched. The CDR3 spans 15 residues. The germline V gene has CDR1 MNHNS and CDR2 SASEGT. The CDR3 protein is CASTQDRGPAYEQYF. As DNA, the CDR3 is TGTGCCAGCACACAGGACAGGGGGCCTGCTTACGAGCAGTACTTC.

The chain has TRBV19 and TRBJ2-1; a possible D gene is TRBD2 (5 bases). CDR1 and CDR2 (germline): LNHDA, SQIVND (reference sequence). CDR3 size: 15 residues. V was clipped by 1 base and J by 4 bases, with 11 bases between them. In DNA, the CDR3 is TGTGCCAGTAGTATAGGTGGGAGCCCTTACAATGAGCAGTTCTTC. Translation gives CASSIGGSPYNEQFF.

The chain has TRBV4-3 and TRBJ1-6, with 12 bases fitting TRBD1. Germline CDR1 reads LGHNA; CDR2 reads YSLEER. CDR3 length: 16 amino acids. The V segment lost 5 bases and the J segment 6 bases; nucleotides outside the gene matches: 5. CDR3: CASSYGTGGGNSPLHF. The CDR3 nucleotides are TGCGCCAGCAGCTACGGGACAGGGGGCGGTAATTCACCCCTCCACTTT.

This rearrangement joins TRBV28 to TRBJ1-2; a weak D match, TRBD1 (6 bases). The CDR3 length is 15 residues. V lost 4 bases, J lost 4 bases, and 16 bases lay in between. The germline V gene has CDR1 MDHEN and CDR2 SYDVKM. CDR3 loop: CASSSYTGTSYGYTF. The CDR3 DNA sequence: TGTGCCAGCAGTTCGTATACCGGGACAAGCTATGGCTACACCTTC.

This sequence joins TRBV4-2 and TRBJ2-7; D is perhaps TRBD2 (6 bases). V gave up 1 base and J gave up 5 bases, with 15 bases separating them. The CDR3 length is 15 residues. Germline values: CDR1 LGHNA, CDR2 YNFKEQ. The CDR3 DNA follows: TGTGCCAGCAGCCAAGCATGGCGGGGCTTCCACGAGCAGTACTTC. Protein sequence: CASSQAWRGFHEQYF.

The rearrangement joins TRBV6-1 to TRBJ2-2; no firm D call. The germline V gene encodes CDR1 MNHNS and CDR2 SASEGT. V was clipped by 1 base and J by 2 bases, with 14 bases between them. CDR3 length: 17 residues. In DNA form, the CDR3 reads TGTGCCAGCAGTGAAGATATTTCTGACTTCAACACCGGGGAGCTGTTTTTT. It codes for CASSEDISDFNTGELFF.

The chain couples TRBV7-3 to TRBJ2-2; weak D call: TRBD2 (6 bases). This CDR3 has 16 amino acids. Trimming took 5 bases from V and 0 from J, leaving 13 bases between them. Germline-derived CDR1 and CDR2 are SGHTA and FQGTGA. The chain's CDR3 is CASSPAGLANTGELFF. CDR3 coding DNA: TGTGCCAGCAGCCCCGCGGGGCTAGCGAACACCGGGGAGCTGTTTTTT.

The CDR3 DNA reads TGTGCCAGCAGTTCTAGGGGGGGGAACACCGGGGAGCTGTTTTTT. Translation: CASSSRGGNTGELFF. The V call is TRBV7-2, the J call TRBJ2-2; TRBD2 is a possible D gene (7 bases). The CDR3 contains 15 residues. Trimming took 6 bases from V and 1 from J, leaving 12 bases between them. Germline values: CDR1 SGHTA, CDR2 FQGNSA.

This clone occurred a few times. This chain links TRBV2 with TRBJ1-2; D remains ambiguous. Trimming pared 6 bases from V and 0 bases from J, leaving 5 bases between. This CDR3 spans 12 amino acids. The germline CDR1 and CDR2 sequences are SNHLY and FYNNEI. Here the CDR3 DNA reads TGTGCCAGCAGGCAGGCTAACTATGGCTACACCTTC. This codes for CASRQANYGYTF.

The chain couples TRBV11-2 to TRBJ2-2; D may be TRBD1 (6 bases). Germline loops: CDR1 SGHAT, CDR2 FQNNGV. The CDR3 has 16 amino acids. With 1 base removed from V and 0 bases from J, the gap between germline ends came to 9 bases. CDR3: CASSLVGGPNTGELFF. In nucleotides, the CDR3 is TGTGCCAGCAGCTTAGTTGGGGGCCCGAACACCGGGGAGCTGTTTTTT.

The chain uses TRBV4-2 and TRBJ2-2; D uncertain. The CDR3 is made up of 15 amino acids. Trimming removed 4 bases from V and 0 bases from J, with 9 bases in between. Germline V CDR1 and CDR2: LGHNA, YNFKEQ. CDR3 in amino acids: CASSPGPANTGELFF. Written as DNA, the CDR3 is TGTGCCAGCAGCCCAGGCCCCGCGAACACCGGGGAGCTGTTTTTT.